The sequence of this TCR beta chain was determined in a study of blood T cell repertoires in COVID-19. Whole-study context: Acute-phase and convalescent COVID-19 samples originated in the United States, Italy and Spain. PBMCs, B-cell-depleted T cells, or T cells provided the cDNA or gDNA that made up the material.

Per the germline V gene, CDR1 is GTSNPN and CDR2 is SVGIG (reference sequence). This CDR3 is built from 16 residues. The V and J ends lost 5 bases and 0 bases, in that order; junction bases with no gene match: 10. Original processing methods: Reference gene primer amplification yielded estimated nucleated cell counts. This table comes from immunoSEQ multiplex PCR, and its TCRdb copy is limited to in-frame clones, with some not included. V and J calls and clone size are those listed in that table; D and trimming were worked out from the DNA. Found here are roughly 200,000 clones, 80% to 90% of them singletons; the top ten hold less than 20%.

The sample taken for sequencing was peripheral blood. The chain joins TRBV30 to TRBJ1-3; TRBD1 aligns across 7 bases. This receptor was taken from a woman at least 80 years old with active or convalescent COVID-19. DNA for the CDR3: TGTGCCTGGGGGGCGACAGGGCTATCCTCTGGAAACACCATATATTTT. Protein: CAWGATGLSSGNTIYF.